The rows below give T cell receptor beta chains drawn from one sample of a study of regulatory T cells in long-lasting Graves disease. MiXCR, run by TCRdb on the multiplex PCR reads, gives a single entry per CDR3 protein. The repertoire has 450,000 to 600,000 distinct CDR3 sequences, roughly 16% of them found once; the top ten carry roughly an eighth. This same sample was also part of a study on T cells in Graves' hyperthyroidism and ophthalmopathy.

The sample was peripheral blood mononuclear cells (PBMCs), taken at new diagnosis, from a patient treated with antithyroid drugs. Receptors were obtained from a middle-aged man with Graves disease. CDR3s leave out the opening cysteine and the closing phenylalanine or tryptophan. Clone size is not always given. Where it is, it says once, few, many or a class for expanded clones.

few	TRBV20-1	SARRGDSGYT
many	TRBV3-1	ASSQDSYRDNQPQH
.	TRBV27	ASSLTFPDTQY
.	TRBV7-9	ASSQQRGEQY
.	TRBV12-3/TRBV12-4	ASITGRTEAF
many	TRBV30	AWSVFRENQPQH
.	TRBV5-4	ASSYGASGSQETQY
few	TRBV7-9	ASSPSGRANEQF
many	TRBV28	ASFPESGTYEQY
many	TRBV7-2	ASRLQANTGELF
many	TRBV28	ASSRGGARPDTQY
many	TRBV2	ASTLDGSTDTQY
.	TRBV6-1	ASTPGTSGRTYEQY
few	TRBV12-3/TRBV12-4	ATAWGANGELF
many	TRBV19	ASSISSSTYEQY
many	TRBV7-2	ASSLVGDSSPLH
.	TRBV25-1	ASSELGSNQPQH
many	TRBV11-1	ASSGGLGLAGANTGELF
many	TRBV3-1	ASSQLLGPSPLH
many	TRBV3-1	ASSLGSLQPQETQY
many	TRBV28	ASSLAGQGAEAF
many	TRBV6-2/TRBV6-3	ASSYQGQGALTQY
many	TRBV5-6	ASSPPSGRAYNEQF
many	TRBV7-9	ASSLERQTEAF
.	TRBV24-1	ATSGAQPSYNEQF
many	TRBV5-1	ASSSQQGLAAF
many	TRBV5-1	ASSVTARHTDTQY
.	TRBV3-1	ASSQRREAYEQY
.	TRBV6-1	ASSYGLAGGSGELF
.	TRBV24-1	ATGSPGANVLT
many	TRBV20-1	SAPGLAGRSSYEQY
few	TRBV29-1	SVARLAATDTQY